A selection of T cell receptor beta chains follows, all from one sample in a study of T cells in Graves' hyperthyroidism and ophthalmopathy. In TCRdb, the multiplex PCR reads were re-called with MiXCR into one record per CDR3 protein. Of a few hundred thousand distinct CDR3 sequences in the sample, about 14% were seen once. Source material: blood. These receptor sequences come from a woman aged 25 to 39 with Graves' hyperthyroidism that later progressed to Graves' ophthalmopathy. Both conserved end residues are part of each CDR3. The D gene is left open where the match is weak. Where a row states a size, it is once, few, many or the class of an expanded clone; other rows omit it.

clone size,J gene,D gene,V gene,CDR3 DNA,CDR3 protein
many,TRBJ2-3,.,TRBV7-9,TGTGCCAGCAGCTTATGGCAGCCTCTCGAGAAAGATACGCAGTATTTT,CASSLWQPLEKDTQYF
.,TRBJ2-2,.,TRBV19,TGTGCCAGTGCCGGGACAAGGAACACCGGGGAGCTGTTTTTT,CASAGTRNTGELFF
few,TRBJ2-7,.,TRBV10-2,TGCGCCAGCAGTGAGATGGACTCGTCGGGCGAGCAGTACTTC,CASSEMDSSGEQYF
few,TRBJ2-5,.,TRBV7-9,TGTGCCAGCAGCTTAGGGGCAGCCCAAGAGACCCAGTACTTC,CASSLGAAQETQYF
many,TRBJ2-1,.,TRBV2,TGTGCCAGCAGTGAGAGGACTCGTTCGAGCTCCTACAATGAGCAGTTCTTC,CASSERTRSSSYNEQFF
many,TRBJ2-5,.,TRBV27,TGTGCCAGCAGTTTCCGGGCTCCTCCGGGGGAGACCCAGTACTTC,CASSFRAPPGETQYF
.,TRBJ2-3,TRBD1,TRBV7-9,TGTGCCAGCGATTGCCCTGGACAGGGGGCCACAGATACGCAGTATTTT,CASDCPGQGATDTQYF
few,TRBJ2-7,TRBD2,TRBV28,TGTGCCAGCAGCTCGGGGGGATCCAGCGACTCCTACGAGCAGTACTTC,CASSSGGSSDSYEQYF
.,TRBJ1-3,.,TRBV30,TGTGCCTGGAGTGTATATGATCAGGGCTCTGGAAACACCATATATTTT,CAWSVYDQGSGNTIYF
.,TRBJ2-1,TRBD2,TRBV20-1,TGCAGTGCTAGAATGGGTACTAGCGGGAATGTTGATGAGCAGTTCTTC,CSARMGTSGNVDEQFF
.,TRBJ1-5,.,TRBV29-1,TGCAGCGTTGAAGCTTCTAGGGGTCAGCCCCAGCATTTT,CSVEASRGQPQHF
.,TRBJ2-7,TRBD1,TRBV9,TGTGCCAGCAGCGTAGCTTGGGACAGATCCTACGAGCAGTACTTC,CASSVAWDRSYEQYF
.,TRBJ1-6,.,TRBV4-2,TGTGCCAGCAGCCAGGAGGGGGTTGGTTCACCCCTCCACTTT,CASSQEGVGSPLHF
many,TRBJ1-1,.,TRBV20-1,TGCAGTGCTAAAAAGGGGGGGGGCAACACTGAAGCTTTCTTT,CSAKKGGGNTEAFF
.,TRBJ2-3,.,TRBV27,TGTGCCAGTGTGAGGTTAGCGGAGGGGCTTCGCACAGATACGCAGTATTTT,CASVRLAEGLRTDTQYF
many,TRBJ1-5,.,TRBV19,TGTGCCAGTAGTATGAAGTCGGGGGACCAGCCCCAGCATTTT,CASSMKSGDQPQHF
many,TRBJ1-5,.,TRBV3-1,TGTGCCAGCAGCCTTAGCGGTCAGCCCCAGCATTTT,CASSLSGQPQHF
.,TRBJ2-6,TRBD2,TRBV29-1,TGCAGCGTTGTAGGGCTAGCGGGAGACGTCCTGACTTTC,CSVVGLAGDVLTF